A single sample gave rise to the 14 T cell receptor beta chains below, sequenced in a study of T cell repertoires in cytomegalovirus infection. Via MiXCR, TCRdb re-called the reads, giving one row per CDR3 protein. The sample shows about 250,000 distinct CDR3 sequences, over 15% of them seen only once. The sample taken for sequencing was CD8+ T cells from PBMCs. The receptors were sampled from a human donor in good health (CMV status not recorded). Some clones in this sample may be carry-over from other donors' samples.

This clonotype was seen ten or more times. This chain connects TRBV7-8 to TRBJ2-2, with TRBD1 as a possible D gene (6 bases). CDR1 SGHVS and CDR2 FQNEAQ come from the germline V gene. The V end was cut by 1 base, the J end by 0 bases, with 18 bases between. This CDR3 region has 19 residues. CDR3 coding DNA: TGTGCCAGCAGCTTAGTAAGGACAGAAAAACTAGCGAACACCGGGGAGCTGTTTTTT. Amino acid sequence: CASSLVRTEKLANTGELFF.

Many counts were recorded for this clonotype. This chain joins TRBV7-6 and TRBJ1-1; 9 nucleotides line up with TRBD1. Germline V lookup: CDR1 SGHVS, CDR2 FNYEAQ. V was clipped by 1 base and J by 1 base; unmatched bases: 4. The CDR3 length is 16 residues. CDR3 DNA: TGTGCCAGCAGCTTAGAAGGGACAGGGACGAACACTGAAGCTTTCTTT. This sequence encodes CASSLEGTGTNTEAFF.

There are a few counts of this clonotype. V gene TRBV6-2 or TRBV6-3 combines with J gene TRBJ2-7; no clear D gene. Trimming stripped 8 bases from V and 2 bases from J, with 7 bases between. The germline V gene has CDR1 MNHEY and CDR2 SVGEGT. This CDR3 is 11 amino acids long. The CDR3 sequence is CASAGPYEQYF. The DNA of the CDR3 is TGTGCCAGCGCTGGTCCCTACGAGCAGTACTTC.

This clonotype was recorded many times. V gene TRBV19 combines with J gene TRBJ2-1, with D tentatively TRBD2 (6 bases). Trimming took off 3 bases at V and 0 bases at J, with 15 bases between the two ends. Germline V CDR1 and CDR2: LNHDA, SQIVND (reference sequence). The CDR3 is made up of 17 amino acids. The CDR3 coding sequence is TGTGCCAGTAGTATTTGGGGACTTTTAAGCTCCTACAATGAGCAGTTCTTC. This gives the protein CASSIWGLLSSYNEQFF.

The CDR3 DNA follows: TGTGCCAGCAGTTACCCATCCCTAAGTGGAGAGCAGTACTTC. It encodes CASSYPSLSGEQYF. The chain combines TRBV28 with TRBJ2-7, with D uncertain. The V gene's germline CDR1 is MDHEN and CDR2 SYDVKM. This CDR3 is built from 14 residues. V lost 4 bases and J 7 bases, leaving 17 bases between the germline ends.

Many counts were recorded for this clonotype. J is TRBJ2-1 and V is TRBV7-8, with TRBD2 identical over 10 bases. The CDR3 covers 16 residues. Germline V gene data show CDR1 as SGHVS and CDR2 as FQNEAQ. With V trimmed by 2 bases and J by 10 bases, 11 bases remained unmatched. The DNA of the CDR3 is TGTGCCAGCAGCTTATCATATCGTCTAGCGGGGGAAGAGCAGTTCTTC. Translating it yields CASSLSYRLAGEEQFF.

This clonotype was counted ten times or more. The chain couples TRBV7-8 to TRBJ2-5; D possibly uses TRBD1 or TRBD2 (5 bases each). The CDR3 length is 14 residues. Trimming left V 5 bases short and J 4 bases short, with 14 bases between. Germline lookup yields CDR1 SGHVS and CDR2 FQNEAQ. The CDR3 DNA reads as TGTGCCAGCAGCCCCGGATTGGGGACAGAGACCCAGTACTTC. It specifies CASSPGLGTETQYF.

The J gene is TRBJ2-2, the V gene TRBV3-1; 8 positions match TRBD2. Germline V CDR1 and CDR2: LGHDT, YNNKEL (reference sequence). V gave up 9 bases and J gave up 3 bases; unmatched junction bases: 9. CDR3 size: 15 residues. CDR3 loop: CASKQAGEHTGELFF. The CDR3 DNA sequence: TGTGCCAGTAAGCAAGCGGGGGAACACACCGGGGAGCTGTTTTTT.

CDR3 bases: TGTGCCAGCAGCCAAGGGTTCGGGGGGTACGAGCAGTACTTC. Translation gives CASSQGFGGYEQYF. V gene TRBV3-1 combines with J gene TRBJ2-7; 7 positions match TRBD2. V was clipped by 1 base and J by 4 bases; unmatched bases: 4. This CDR3 contains 14 residues. Germline V gives CDR1 LGHDT, CDR2 YNNKEL (reference sequence).

This clonotype appeared a few times. J is TRBJ2-3 and V is TRBV6-6; D not resolved. V lost 0 bases and J 2 bases, leaving 6 bases between the germline ends. Germline CDR1 and CDR2: MNHNY and SVGAGI (reference sequence). The CDR3 has 14 residues. As DNA, the CDR3 is TGTGCCAGCAGTTACTCGACTCTCACAGATACGCAGTATTTT. This sequence encodes CASSYSTLTDTQYF.

The chain recombines TRBV6-6 with TRBJ1-2; perhaps TRBD1 as D (6 bases). V gave up 4 bases and J gave up 4 bases, with 19 bases separating them. Per the germline V gene, CDR1 is MNHNY and CDR2 is SVGAGI (reference sequence). The CDR3 contains 16 residues. CDR3 residues: CASSFIQSGGVYGYTF. For the CDR3, the DNA is TGTGCCAGCAGTTTCATACAATCGGGGGGCGTCTATGGCTACACCTTC.

This clonotype was detected ten times or more. This sequence joins TRBV19 and TRBJ1-1; D perhaps matches TRBD1 (6 bases). CDR1 and CDR2 (germline): LNHDA, SQIVND (reference sequence). Trimming removed 8 bases from V and 4 bases from J, with 23 bases in between. The CDR3 covers 16 residues. The CDR3 region is CASSYSPTGGTTEAFF. Written as DNA, the CDR3 is TGTGCCAGTTCCTATTCCCCGACAGGAGGGACCACTGAAGCTTTCTTT.

The chain employs TRBV19 and TRBJ1-5, with D unresolved. Germline V gene lookup returns CDR1 LNHDA and CDR2 SQIVND (reference sequence). This CDR3 has 15 amino acids. V was trimmed by 3 bases and J by 3 bases, leaving 12 bases between them. The CDR3 reads CASSIYSRNNQPQHF. The CDR3 bases are TGTGCCAGTAGTATCTACAGCCGGAACAATCAGCCCCAGCATTTT.

This clonotype was observed a few times. This rearrangement joins TRBV7-2 to TRBJ2-5; possibly TRBD2 for D (5 bases). Germline CDR1 SGHTA, CDR2 FQGNSA. V gave up 1 base and J gave up 5 bases, with 17 bases separating them. The CDR3 is 16 residues long. The chain's CDR3 is CASSLVPGSLSETQYF. DNA of the CDR3: TGTGCCAGCAGCTTAGTGCCGGGGTCTCTGTCGGAGACCCAGTACTTC. Supplemented by reference TRBV7-2 and TRBJ2-5, the full variable domain reads GAGVSQSPSNKVTEKGKDVELRCDPISGHTALYWYRQSLGQGLEFLIYFQGNSAPDKSGLPSDRFSAERTGGSVSTLTIQRTQQEDSAVYLCASSLVPGSLSETQYFGPGTRLLVL.